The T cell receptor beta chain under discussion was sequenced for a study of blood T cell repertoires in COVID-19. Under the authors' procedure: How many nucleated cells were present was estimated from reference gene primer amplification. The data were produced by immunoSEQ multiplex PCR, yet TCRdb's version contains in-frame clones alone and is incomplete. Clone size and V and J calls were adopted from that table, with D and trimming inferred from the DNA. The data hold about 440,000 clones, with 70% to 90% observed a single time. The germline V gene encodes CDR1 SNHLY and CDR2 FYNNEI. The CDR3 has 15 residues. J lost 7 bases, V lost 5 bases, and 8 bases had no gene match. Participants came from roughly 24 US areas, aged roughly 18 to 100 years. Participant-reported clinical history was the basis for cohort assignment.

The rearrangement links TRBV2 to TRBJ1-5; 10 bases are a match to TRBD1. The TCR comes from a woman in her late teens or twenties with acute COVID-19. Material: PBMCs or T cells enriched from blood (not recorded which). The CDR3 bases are TGTGCCAGCAGTACCCGGACAGGGGGAGGGCAGCCCCAGCATTTT. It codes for CASSTRTGGGQPQHF.